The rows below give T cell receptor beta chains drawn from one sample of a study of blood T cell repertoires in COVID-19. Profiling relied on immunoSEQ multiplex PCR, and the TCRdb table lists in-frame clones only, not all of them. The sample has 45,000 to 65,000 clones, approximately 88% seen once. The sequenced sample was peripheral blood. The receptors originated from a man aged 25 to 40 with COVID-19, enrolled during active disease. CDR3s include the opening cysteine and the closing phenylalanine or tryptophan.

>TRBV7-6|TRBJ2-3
CASSWGLRRDGKKDTQYF
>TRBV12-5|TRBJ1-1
CASGFGRGQAFF
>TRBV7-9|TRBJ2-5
CASSLGRLREGRAYF
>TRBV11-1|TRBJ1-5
CASSRPGQPQHF
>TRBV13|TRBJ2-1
CASSLEGLRRLAESPAGNEQFF
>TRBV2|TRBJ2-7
CASSSGQGYEQYF
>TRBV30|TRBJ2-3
CACGLAITDTQYF
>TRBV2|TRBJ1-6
CASTLRDRTPALHF
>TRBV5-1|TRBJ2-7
CASSLDETKQYF
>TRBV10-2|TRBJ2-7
CASSGQGGYEQYF
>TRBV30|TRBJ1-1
CAWRNRGLKSEAFF
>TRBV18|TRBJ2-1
CASSPRTSGHNEQFF
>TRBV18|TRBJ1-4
CASSPNGASEKLFF
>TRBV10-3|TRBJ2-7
CAISGLPGPGPYEQYF